The clone carrying this T cell receptor beta chain has a handful of counts. Its matching antigen is unknown. TCRdb reprocessed the 5' RACE reads via MiXCR and lists one record per CDR3 protein. This repertoire shows 450,000 or so distinct CDR3 sequences, about 23% found once; its top ten account for about an eighth. This sample stems from a study of T-cell memory formation after mild COVID-19. As for the study in general: The study found TCR clusters largely donor specific.

V dropped 4 bases and J dropped 2 bases, with 12 bases sitting between them. The CDR3 covers 15 residues. Germline CDR1 reads SGHDN; CDR2 reads FVKESK. Study-wide points: Later expanders leaned CD4+, whereas clones that contracted between day 15 and 85 were balanced CD4/CD8. CD4+ contracting clones lay mainly in CM and EM, CD8+ ones in EMRA. A subset of responding clones appeared in pre-infection memory, suggesting cross-reactive memory joined.

The receptor's source is an adult woman who had mild COVID-19 (a few samples of this study predate the infection). Cell type and time point are not known. This rearrangement joins TRBV14 to TRBJ1-3, with D tentatively TRBD1 (6 bases). The sample comprised PBMCs or a T cell subset sorted from them (not recorded which). CDR3 residues: CASSRGTSPGNTIYF. CDR3 in DNA: TGTGCCAGCAGCCGCGGGACATCCCCTGGAAACACCATATATTTT. Looking up the rest from reference TRBV14 and TRBJ1-3 gives the full variable domain: EAGVTQFPSHSVIEKGQTVTLRCDPISGHDNLYWYRRVMGKEIKFLLHFVKESKQDESGMPNNRFLAERTGGTYSTLKVQPAELEDSGVYFCASSRGTSPGNTIYFGEGSWLTVV.